The 11 T cell receptor beta chains below come from one sample, sequenced in a study of blood T cell repertoires in COVID-19. Some clones are missing from TCRdb's copy, which holds only in-frame ones; the method was immunoSEQ multiplex PCR. The sample carries some 130,000 clones, about 86% recorded once. The sequenced material came from PBMCs or T cells enriched from blood (not recorded which). Receptor source: a man aged 35 to 55 with acute COVID-19.

The chain combines TRBV2 with TRBJ2-1; D is unclear. The CDR3 has 13 residues. Trimming pared 3 bases from V and 10 bases from J, leaving 13 bases between. Germline V gives CDR1 SNHLY, CDR2 FYNNEI. CDR3 sequence (DNA): TGTGCCAGCAGTGAGATGGGCGTCTGGGAGCAGTTCTTC. This sequence encodes CASSEMGVWEQFF.

This chain links TRBV7-9 with TRBJ1-6; maybe TRBD1 (5 bases). The V end lost 5 bases, the J end lost 9 bases, and 17 bases lay between the germline ends. This CDR3 region has 15 residues. Germline V gene sequence: CDR1 SEHNR, CDR2 FQNEAQ (reference sequence). In DNA, the CDR3 is TGTGCCAGCAGCCCGAGCGTGGAGGGGAGTTCACCCCTCCACTTT. Protein product: CASSPSVEGSSPLHF.

This chain joins TRBV28 and TRBJ1-5, with D perhaps TRBD1 (5 bases). The V end lost 9 bases, the J end lost 7 bases, and 13 bases lay between the germline ends. This CDR3 is 12 amino acids long. Germline CDR1 MDHEN, CDR2 SYDVKM. The CDR3, as DNA: TGTGCCAGTGGGCAGGGTGGGCAGCCCCAGCATTTT. Its protein is CASGQGGQPQHF.

V gene TRBV5-1 combines with J gene TRBJ2-7, with 11 bases lining up with TRBD2. Germline CDR1 SGHRS, CDR2 YFSETQ. The V segment lost 4 bases and the J segment 1 base; nucleotides outside the gene matches: 10. CDR3 size: 17 residues. The CDR3 loop is CASSLGLAATSSYEQYF. The CDR3, as DNA: TGCGCCAGCAGCCTGGGACTAGCGGCCACCTCTTCCTACGAGCAGTACTTC.

The gene calls are TRBV18 and TRBJ2-7; D not resolved. The germline V and J ends were trimmed by 0 bases and 5 bases, with 8 bases remaining between them. The germline V gene encodes CDR1 KGHSH and CDR2 LQKENI. The CDR3 has 13 amino acids. The CDR3 reads CASSPPLTDEQYF. DNA for the CDR3: TGTGCCAGCTCACCACCGCTAACGGACGAGCAGTACTTC. Looking up the rest from reference TRBV18 and TRBJ2-7 gives the full variable domain: NAGVMQNPRHLVRRRGQEARLRCSPMKGHSHVYWYRQLPEEGLKFMVYLQKENIIDESGMPKERFSAEFPKEGPSILRIQQVVRGDSAAYFCASSPPLTDEQYFGPGTRLTVT.

As for this clone: In the same sample, other DNA sequences code for this CDR3. The V gene is TRBV5-1, the J gene TRBJ1-5; 9 positions match TRBD1. After removal of 4 bases from V and 7 bases from J, the junction contained 6 bases not matched to a gene. The CDR3 length is 14 residues. Germline V gives CDR1 SGHRS, CDR2 YFSETQ. CDR3 in DNA: TGCGCCAGCAGCCCGGGACAGGGCGACCAGCCCCAGCATTTT. It translates to CASSPGQGDQPQHF.

The chain has TRBV5-6 and TRBJ1-1; possibly TRBD1 for D (6 bases). CDR1 is SGHDT, CDR2 YYEEEE, per germline. V was cut by 7 bases and J by 0 bases, with 10 bases left in between. The CDR3 contains 13 residues. The CDR3 loop reads CASGGWVNTEAFF. The CDR3 DNA follows: TGTGCCAGCGGGGGCTGGGTGAACACTGAAGCTTTCTTT.

The V and J genes are TRBV25-1 and TRBJ2-3; the D is unclear. The germline V gene encodes CDR1 MGHDK and CDR2 SYGVNS. V lost 4 bases, J lost 4 bases, and 9 bases lay in between. The CDR3 is 13 amino acids. The CDR3 DNA sequence: TGTGCCAGCAGTGGCTACAGTGCAGATACGCAGTATTTT. Its translation: CASSGYSADTQYF.

The chain joins TRBV9 to TRBJ2-4, with D perhaps matching TRBD1 (6 bases). The CDR3 runs 17 residues. CDR1 is SGDLS, CDR2 YYNGEE, per germline. The ends were cut back, 3 bases at V and 3 bases at J, with 19 bases in the middle. The CDR3 protein is CASSDNRVVFGKNIQYF. In DNA, the CDR3 is TGTGCCAGCAGCGATAACAGGGTGGTGTTTGGCAAAAACATTCAGTACTTC. Complete variable domain (other parts from reference TRBV9 and TRBJ2-4): DSGVTQTPKHLITATGQRVTLRCSPRSGDLSVYWYQQSLDQGLQFLIQYYNGEERAKGNILERFSAQQFPDLHSELNLSSLELGDSALYFCASSDNRVVFGKNIQYFGAGTRLSVL.

The chain has TRBV19 and TRBJ2-7; weak D call: TRBD2 (5 bases). Germline CDR1 is LNHDA and CDR2 is SQIVND (reference sequence). V lost 3 bases, J lost 3 bases, and 9 bases lay in between. This CDR3 comprises 13 residues. In DNA form, the CDR3 reads TGTGCCAGTAGTATTGTGGGGAGCTACGAGCAGTACTTC. Protein sequence: CASSIVGSYEQYF. The full variable domain, with the rest looked up from reference TRBV19 and TRBJ2-7, is DGGITQSPKYLFRKEGQNVTLSCEQNLNHDAMYWYRQDPGQGLRLIYYSQIVNDFQKGDIAEGYSVSREKKESFPLTVTSAQKNPTAFYLCASSIVGSYEQYFGPGTRLTVT.

This clone was seen more than once but under ten times. This sequence joins TRBV7-2 and TRBJ2-5, with D tentatively TRBD1 (6 bases). CDR1 and CDR2 from the germline V gene are SGHTA and FQGNSA. This CDR3 is built from 13 residues. Deletions cut 5 bases from V and 2 bases from J, with 9 bases between. The CDR3 region has the DNA TGTGCCAGCAGCACTGACAGGCAAGAGACCCAGTACTTC. Protein product: CASSTDRQETQYF.